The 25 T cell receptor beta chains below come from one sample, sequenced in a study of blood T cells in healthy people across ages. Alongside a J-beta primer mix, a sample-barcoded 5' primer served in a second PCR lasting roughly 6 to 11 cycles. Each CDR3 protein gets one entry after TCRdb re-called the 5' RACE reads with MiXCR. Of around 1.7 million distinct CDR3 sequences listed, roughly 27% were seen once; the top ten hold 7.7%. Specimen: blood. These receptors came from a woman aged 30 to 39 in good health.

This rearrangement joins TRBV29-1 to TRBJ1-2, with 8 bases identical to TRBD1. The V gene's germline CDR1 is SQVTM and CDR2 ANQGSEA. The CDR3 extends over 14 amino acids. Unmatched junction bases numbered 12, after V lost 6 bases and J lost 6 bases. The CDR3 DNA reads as TGCAGCGTGGGGACAGGTGCTCGTTCTGATGGCTACACCTTC. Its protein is CSVGTGARSDGYTF. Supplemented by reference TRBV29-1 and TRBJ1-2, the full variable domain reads SAVISQKPSRDICQRGTSLTIQCQVDSQVTMMFWYRQQPGQSLTLIATANQGSEATYESGFVIDKFPISRPNLTFSTLTVSNMSPEDSSIYLCSVGTGARSDGYTFGSGTRLTVV.

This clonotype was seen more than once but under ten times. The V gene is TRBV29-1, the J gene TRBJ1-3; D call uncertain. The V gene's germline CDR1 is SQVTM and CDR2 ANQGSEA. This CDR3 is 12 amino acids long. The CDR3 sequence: CSAVVAGNTIYF. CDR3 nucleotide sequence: TGCAGTGCTGTCGTGGCAGGAAACACCATATATTTT.

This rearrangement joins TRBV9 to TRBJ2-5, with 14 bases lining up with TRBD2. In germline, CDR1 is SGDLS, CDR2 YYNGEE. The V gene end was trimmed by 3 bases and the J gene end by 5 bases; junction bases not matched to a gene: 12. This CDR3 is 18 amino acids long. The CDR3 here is CASSGRGLAGGFLETQYF. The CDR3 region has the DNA TGTGCCAGCAGCGGGCGCGGACTAGCGGGAGGATTTTTGGAGACCCAGTACTTC.

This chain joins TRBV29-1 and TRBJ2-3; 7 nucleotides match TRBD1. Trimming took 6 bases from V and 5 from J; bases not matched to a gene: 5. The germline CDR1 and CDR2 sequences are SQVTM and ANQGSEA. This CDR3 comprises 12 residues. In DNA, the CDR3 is TGCAGCGTCGACAGGGAAGGAGATACGCAGTATTTT. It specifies CSVDREGDTQYF.

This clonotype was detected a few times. Written as DNA, the CDR3 is TGTGCCAGCAGCACTCCACGTCCTCCCGGGATTGATGAGCAGTTCTTC. The encoded protein is CASSTPRPPGIDEQFF. The V gene is TRBV14, the J gene TRBJ2-1; D perhaps matches TRBD2 (5 bases). The CDR3 has 16 residues. Germline V lookup: CDR1 SGHDN, CDR2 FVKESK. Trimming removed 5 bases at V and 8 bases at J, with 22 bases between. The complete variable domain, with remaining parts taken from reference TRBV14 and TRBJ2-1, reads EAGVTQFPSHSVIEKGQTVTLRCDPISGHDNLYWYRRVMGKEIKFLLHFVKESKQDESGMPNNRFLAERTGGTYSTLKVQPAELEDSGVYFCASSTPRPPGIDEQFFGPGTRLTVL.

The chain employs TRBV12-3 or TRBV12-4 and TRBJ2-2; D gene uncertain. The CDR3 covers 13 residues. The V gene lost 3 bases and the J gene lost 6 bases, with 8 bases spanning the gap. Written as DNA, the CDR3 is TGTGCCAGCAGTTTTTTCCTGGCCGGGGAGCTGTTTTTT. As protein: CASSFFLAGELFF.

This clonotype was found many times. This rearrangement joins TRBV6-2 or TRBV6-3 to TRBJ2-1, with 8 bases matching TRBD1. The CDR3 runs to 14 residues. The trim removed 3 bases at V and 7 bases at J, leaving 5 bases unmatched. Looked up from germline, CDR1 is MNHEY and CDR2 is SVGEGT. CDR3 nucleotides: TGTGCCAGCAGTTATGCCCGACAGGGGAATGAGCAGTTCTTC. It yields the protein CASSYARQGNEQFF.

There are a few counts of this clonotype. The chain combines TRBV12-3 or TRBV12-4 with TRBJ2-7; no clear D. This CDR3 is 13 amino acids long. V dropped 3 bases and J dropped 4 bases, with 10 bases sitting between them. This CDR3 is CASSFTHSYEQYF. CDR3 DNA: TGTGCCAGCAGTTTCACCCATTCTTACGAGCAGTACTTC.

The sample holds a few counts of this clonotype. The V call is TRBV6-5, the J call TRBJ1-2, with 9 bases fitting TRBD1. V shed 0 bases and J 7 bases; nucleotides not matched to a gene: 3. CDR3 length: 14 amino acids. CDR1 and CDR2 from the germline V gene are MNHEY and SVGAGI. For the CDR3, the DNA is TGTGCCAGCAGTTACTCCGGGACAGGGTTTGGCTACACCTTC. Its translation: CASSYSGTGFGYTF.

The CDR3, as DNA: TGCGCCAGCAGCCAACCGACTAGCTCCCGGAGGAATGAGCAGTTCTTC. Protein sequence: CASSQPTSSRRNEQFF. J is TRBJ2-1 and V is TRBV4-1; TRBD2 matches at 7 bases. CDR1 MGHRA and CDR2 YSYEKL come from the germline V gene. The CDR3 has 16 residues. Germline trimming cut 2 bases from V and 7 bases from J; bases unmatched to any gene: 11.

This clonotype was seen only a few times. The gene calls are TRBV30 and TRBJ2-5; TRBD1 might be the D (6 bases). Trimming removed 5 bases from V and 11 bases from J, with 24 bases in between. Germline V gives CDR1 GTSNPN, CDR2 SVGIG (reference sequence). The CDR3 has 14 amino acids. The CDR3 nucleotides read TGTGCCTGGCTAAATCCTGGGGGCACTAAAGGGCAGTACTTC. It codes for CAWLNPGGTKGQYF.

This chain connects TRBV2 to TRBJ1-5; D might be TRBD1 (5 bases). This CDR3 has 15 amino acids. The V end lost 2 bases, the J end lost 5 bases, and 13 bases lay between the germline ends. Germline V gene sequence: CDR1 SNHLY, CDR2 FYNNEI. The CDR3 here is CASSELTGEDQPQHF. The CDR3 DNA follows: TGTGCCAGCAGTGAACTTACAGGCGAGGATCAGCCCCAGCATTTT.

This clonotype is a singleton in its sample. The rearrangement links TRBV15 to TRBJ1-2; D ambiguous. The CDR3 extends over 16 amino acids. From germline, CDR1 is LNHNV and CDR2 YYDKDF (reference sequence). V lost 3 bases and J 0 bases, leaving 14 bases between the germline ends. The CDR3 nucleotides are TGTGCCACCAGCAGGGGATGGAATGCAGCTAACTATGGCTACACCTTC. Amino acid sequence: CATSRGWNAANYGYTF.

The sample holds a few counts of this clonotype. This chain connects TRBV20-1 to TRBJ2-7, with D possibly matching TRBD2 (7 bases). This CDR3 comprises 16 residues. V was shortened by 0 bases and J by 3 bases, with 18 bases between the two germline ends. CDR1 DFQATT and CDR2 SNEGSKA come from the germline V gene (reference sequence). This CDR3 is CSARDSPGRGDYEQYF. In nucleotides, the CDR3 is TGCAGTGCTAGAGATAGTCCAGGGAGGGGGGACTACGAGCAGTACTTC.

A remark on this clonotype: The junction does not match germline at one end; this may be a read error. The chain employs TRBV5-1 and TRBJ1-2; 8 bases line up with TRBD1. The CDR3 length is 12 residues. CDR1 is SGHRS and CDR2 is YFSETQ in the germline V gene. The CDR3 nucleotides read TGCGCCACCAGACAGGGGAACTATGACTACACCTTC. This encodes CATRQGNYDYTF.

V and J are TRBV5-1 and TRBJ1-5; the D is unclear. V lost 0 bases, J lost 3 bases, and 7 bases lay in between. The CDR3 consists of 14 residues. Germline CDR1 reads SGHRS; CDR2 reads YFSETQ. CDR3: CASSLEGTNQPQHF. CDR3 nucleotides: TGCGCCAGCAGCTTGGAAGGTACCAATCAGCCCCAGCATTTT.

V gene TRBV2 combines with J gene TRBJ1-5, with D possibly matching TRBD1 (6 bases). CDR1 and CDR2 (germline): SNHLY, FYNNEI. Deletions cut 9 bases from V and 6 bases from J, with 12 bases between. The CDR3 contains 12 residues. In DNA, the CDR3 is TGTGCCAGTGCAGGGGAAGGTCAGCCCCAGCATTTT. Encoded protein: CASAGEGQPQHF.

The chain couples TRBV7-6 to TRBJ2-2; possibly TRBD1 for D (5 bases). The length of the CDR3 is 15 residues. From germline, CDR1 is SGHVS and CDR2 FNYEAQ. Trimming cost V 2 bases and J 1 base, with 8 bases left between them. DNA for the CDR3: TGTGCCAGCAGCTTAATAGGGGAGAACACCGGGGAGCTGTTTTTT. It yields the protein CASSLIGENTGELFF.

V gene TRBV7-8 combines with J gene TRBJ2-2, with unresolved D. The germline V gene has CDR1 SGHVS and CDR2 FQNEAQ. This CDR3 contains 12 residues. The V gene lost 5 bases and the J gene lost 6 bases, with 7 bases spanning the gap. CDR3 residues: CASSHYPGELFF. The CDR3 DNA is TGTGCCAGCAGCCATTATCCCGGGGAGCTGTTTTTT.

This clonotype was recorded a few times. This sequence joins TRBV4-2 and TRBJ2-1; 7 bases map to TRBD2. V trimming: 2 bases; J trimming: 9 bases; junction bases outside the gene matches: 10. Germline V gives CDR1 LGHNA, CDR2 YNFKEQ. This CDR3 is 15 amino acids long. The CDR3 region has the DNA TGTGCCAGCAGCCAATTCAGCGCGGGAGCAAGTGAGCAGTTCTTC. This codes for CASSQFSAGASEQFF.

The CDR3 region is CASSPSRQGTGETQYF. As DNA, the CDR3 is TGCGCCAGCAGCCCCTCTCGACAGGGGACGGGGGAGACCCAGTACTTC. The gene calls are TRBV5-1 and TRBJ2-5, with 8 positions matching TRBD1. The junction had 13 bases not matched to a gene; V was cut back by 4 bases and J by 5 bases. The CDR3 has 16 residues. The germline CDR1 and CDR2 sequences are SGHRS and YFSETQ.

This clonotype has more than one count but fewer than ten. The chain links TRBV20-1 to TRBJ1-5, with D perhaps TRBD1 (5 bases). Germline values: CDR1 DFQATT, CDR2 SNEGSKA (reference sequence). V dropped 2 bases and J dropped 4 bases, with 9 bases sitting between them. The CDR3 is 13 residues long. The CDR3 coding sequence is TGCAGTGCTAGATATGGGGGAAATCAGCCCCAGCATTTT. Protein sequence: CSARYGGNQPQHF.

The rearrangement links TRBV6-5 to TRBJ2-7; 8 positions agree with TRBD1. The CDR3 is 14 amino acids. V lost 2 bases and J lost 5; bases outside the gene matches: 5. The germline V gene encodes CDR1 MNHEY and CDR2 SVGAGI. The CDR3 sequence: CASSYRTGRNEQYF. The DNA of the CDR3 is TGTGCCAGCAGTTACAGGACAGGGAGGAACGAGCAGTACTTC.

CDR3 amino acids: CASRTWGGSGGIAGTGELFF. Written as DNA, the CDR3 is TGTGCCAGCAGAACCTGGGGCGGTAGCGGGGGGATAGCAGGGACCGGGGAGCTGTTTTTT. The chain recombines TRBV6-1 with TRBJ2-2; 10 nucleotides agree with TRBD2. This CDR3 contains 20 residues. Germline V gene data show CDR1 as MNHNS and CDR2 as SASEGT. V gave up 6 bases and J gave up 5 bases; unmatched junction bases: 21.

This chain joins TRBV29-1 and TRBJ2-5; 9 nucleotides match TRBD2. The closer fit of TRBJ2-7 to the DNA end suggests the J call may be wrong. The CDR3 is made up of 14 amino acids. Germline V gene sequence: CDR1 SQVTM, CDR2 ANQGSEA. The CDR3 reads CCASSGTSYDEQYF. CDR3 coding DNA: TGCTGCGCCAGTAGCGGGACTAGCTATGACGAGCAGTACTTC.